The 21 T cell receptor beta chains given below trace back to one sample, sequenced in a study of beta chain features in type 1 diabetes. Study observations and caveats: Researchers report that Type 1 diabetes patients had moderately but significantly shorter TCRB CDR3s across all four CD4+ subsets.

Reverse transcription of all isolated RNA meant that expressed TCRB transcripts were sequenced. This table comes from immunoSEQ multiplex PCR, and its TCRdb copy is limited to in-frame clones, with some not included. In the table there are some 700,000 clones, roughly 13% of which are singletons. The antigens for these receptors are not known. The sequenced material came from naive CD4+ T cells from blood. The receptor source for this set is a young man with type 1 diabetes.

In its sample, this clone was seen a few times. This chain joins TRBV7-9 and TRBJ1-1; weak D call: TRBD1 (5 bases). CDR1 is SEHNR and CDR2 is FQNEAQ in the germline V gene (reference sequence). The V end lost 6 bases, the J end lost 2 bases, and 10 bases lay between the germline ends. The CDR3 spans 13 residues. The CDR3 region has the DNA TGTGCCAGCAGACAGACAGTAAACACTGAAGCTTTCTTT. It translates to CASRQTVNTEAFF.

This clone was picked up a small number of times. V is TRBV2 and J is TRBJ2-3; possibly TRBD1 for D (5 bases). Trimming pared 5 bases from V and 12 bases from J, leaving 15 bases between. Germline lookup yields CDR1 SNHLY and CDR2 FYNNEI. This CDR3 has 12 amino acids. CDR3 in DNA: TGTGCCAGCAGTATAGGGGCCCAACTACAGTATTTT. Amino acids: CASSIGAQLQYF.

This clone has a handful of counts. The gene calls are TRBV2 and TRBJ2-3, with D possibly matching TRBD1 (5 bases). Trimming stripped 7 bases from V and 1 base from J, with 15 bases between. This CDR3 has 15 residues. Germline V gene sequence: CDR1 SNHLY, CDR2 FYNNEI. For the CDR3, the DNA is TGTGCCAGCATATCATTGGACACTCGCACAGATACGCAGTATTTT. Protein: CASISLDTRTDTQYF.

CDR3 in DNA: TGCGCCAGCAGCTTGGATCGTGCGGGTGCCAAAAACATTCAGTACTTC. As protein: CASSLDRAGAKNIQYF. J is TRBJ2-4 and V is TRBV5-1; TRBD2 might be the D (5 bases). The CDR3 length is 16 residues. V was cut by 0 bases and J by 1 base, with 11 bases left in between. From germline, CDR1 is SGHRS and CDR2 YFSETQ.

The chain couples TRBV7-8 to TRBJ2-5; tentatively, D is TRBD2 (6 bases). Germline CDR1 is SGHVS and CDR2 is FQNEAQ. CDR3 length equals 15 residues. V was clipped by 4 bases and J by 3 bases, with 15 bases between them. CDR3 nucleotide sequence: TGTGCCAGCAGCTCGTCCCTCTGGAGGGAAGAGACCCAGTACTTC. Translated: CASSSSLWREETQYF.

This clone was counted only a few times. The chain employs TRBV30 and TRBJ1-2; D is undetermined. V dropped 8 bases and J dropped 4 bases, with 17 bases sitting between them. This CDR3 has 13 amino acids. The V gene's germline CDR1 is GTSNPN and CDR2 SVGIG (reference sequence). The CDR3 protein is CAGTSSGPYGYTF. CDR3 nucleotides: TGTGCCGGTACTAGTTCCGGGCCCTATGGCTACACCTTC.

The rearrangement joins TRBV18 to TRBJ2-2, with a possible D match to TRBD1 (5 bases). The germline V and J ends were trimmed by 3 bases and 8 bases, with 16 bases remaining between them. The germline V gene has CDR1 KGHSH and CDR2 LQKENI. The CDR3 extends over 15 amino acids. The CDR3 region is CASSPRGADGGELFF. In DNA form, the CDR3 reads TGTGCCAGCTCACCGCGTGGGGCAGATGGAGGGGAGCTGTTTTTT.

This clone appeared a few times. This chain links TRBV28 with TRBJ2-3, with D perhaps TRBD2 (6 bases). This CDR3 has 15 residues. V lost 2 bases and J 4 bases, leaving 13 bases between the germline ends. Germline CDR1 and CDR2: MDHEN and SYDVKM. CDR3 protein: CASSLGASAADTQYF. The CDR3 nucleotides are TGTGCCAGCAGTTTAGGGGCTAGCGCTGCAGATACGCAGTATTTT. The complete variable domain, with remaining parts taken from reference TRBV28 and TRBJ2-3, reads DVKVTQSSRYLVKRTGEKVFLECVQDMDHENMFWYRQDPGLGLRLIYFSYDVKMKEKGDIPEGYSVSREKKERFSLILESASTNQTSMYLCASSLGASAADTQYFGPGTRLTVL.

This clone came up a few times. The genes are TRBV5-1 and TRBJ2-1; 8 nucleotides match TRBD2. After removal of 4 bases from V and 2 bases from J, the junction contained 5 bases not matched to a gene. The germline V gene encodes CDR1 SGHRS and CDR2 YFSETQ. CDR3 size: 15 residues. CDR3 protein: CASSLPAGAYNEQFF. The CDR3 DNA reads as TGCGCCAGCAGCCTGCCAGCGGGGGCCTACAATGAGCAGTTCTTC.

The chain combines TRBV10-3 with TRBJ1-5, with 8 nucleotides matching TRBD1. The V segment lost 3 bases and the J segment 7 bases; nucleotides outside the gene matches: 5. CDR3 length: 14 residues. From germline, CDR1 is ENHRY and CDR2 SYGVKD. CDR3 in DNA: TGTGCCATCAGTGAATCAGGGGGCTTGCAGCCCCAGCATTTT. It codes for CAISESGGLQPQHF.

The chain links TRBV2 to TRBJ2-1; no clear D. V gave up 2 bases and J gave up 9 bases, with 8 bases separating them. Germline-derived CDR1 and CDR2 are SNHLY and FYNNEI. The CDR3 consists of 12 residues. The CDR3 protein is CASSEWVSEQFF. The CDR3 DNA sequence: TGTGCCAGCAGTGAATGGGTGAGTGAGCAGTTCTTC.

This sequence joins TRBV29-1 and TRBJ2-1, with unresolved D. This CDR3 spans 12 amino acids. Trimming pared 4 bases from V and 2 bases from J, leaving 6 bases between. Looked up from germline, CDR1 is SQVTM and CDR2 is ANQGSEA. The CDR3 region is CSVARAYNEQFF. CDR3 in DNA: TGCAGCGTTGCCAGAGCCTACAATGAGCAGTTCTTC.

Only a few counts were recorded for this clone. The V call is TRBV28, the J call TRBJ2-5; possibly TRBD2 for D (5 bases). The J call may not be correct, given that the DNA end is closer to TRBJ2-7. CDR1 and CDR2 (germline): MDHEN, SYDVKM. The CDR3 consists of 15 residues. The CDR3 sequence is CASSLWTGSSYEQYF. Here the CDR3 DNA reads TGTGCCAGCAGTTTATGGACGGGGAGCTCCTACGAGCAGTACTTC.

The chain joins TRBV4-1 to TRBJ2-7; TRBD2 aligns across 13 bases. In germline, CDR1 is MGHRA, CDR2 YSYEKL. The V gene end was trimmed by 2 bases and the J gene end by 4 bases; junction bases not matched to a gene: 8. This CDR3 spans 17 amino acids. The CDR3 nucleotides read TGCGCCAGCAGCCAACCACACCGGGGACTAGCGGGGTACGAGCAGTACTTC. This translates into CASSQPHRGLAGYEQYF.

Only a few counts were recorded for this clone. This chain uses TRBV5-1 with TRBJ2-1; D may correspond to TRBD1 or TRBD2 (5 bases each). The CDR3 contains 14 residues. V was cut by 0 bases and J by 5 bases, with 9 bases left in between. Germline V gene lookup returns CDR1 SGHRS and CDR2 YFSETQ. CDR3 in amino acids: CASSLVGTNNEQFF. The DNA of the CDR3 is TGCGCCAGCAGCTTGGTAGGGACCAACAATGAGCAGTTCTTC.

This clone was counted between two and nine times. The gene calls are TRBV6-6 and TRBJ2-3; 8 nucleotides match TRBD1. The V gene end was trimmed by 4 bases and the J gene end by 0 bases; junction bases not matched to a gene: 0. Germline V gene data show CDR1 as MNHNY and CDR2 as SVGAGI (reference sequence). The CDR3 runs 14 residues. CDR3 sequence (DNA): TGTGCCAGCAGTTGGACAGGGAGCACAGATACGCAGTATTTT. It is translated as CASSWTGSTDTQYF.

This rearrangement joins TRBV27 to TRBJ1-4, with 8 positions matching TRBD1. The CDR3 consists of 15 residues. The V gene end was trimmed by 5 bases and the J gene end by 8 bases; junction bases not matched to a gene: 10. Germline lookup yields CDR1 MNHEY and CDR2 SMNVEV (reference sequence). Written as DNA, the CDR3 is TGTGCCAGCAGTGTCAGGGGGCTCGATCGGGAAAAACTGTTTTTT. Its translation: CASSVRGLDREKLFF.

The DNA for the CDR3 is TGTGCCAGCAGCGGACAAGCGAGAACAGGGAGCTCTGGAAACACCATATATTTT. Translated, it gives CASSGQARTGSSGNTIYF. The chain uses TRBV9 and TRBJ1-3; a weak D match, TRBD1 (6 bases). CDR1 SGDLS and CDR2 YYNGEE come from the germline V gene. There are 18 residues in the CDR3. Trimming pared 3 bases from V and 0 bases from J, leaving 19 bases between. Full variable domain (outside the CDR3, taken from reference TRBV9 and TRBJ1-3): DSGVTQTPKHLITATGQRVTLRCSPRSGDLSVYWYQQSLDQGLQFLIQYYNGEERAKGNILERFSAQQFPDLHSELNLSSLELGDSALYFCASSGQARTGSSGNTIYFGEGSWLTVV.

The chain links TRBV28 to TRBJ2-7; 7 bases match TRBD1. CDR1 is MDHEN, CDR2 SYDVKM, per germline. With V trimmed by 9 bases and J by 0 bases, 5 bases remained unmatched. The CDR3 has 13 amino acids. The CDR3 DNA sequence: TGTGCCAGTTCCGGGACAGACTCCTACGAGCAGTACTTC. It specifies CASSGTDSYEQYF.

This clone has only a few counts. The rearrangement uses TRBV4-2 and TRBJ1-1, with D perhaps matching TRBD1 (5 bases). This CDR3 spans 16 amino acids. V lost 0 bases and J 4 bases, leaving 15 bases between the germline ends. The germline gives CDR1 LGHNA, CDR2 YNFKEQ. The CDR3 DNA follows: TGTGCCAGCAGCCAAGAACGGACAAACATTCGCACTGAAGCTTTCTTT. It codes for CASSQERTNIRTEAFF.

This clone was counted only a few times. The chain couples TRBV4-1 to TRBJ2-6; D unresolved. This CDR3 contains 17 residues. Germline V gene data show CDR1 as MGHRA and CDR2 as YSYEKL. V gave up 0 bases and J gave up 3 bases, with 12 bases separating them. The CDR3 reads CASSQDRRQSGANVLTF. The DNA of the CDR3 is TGCGCCAGCAGCCAAGATCGGCGGCAGAGTGGGGCCAACGTCCTGACTTTC.